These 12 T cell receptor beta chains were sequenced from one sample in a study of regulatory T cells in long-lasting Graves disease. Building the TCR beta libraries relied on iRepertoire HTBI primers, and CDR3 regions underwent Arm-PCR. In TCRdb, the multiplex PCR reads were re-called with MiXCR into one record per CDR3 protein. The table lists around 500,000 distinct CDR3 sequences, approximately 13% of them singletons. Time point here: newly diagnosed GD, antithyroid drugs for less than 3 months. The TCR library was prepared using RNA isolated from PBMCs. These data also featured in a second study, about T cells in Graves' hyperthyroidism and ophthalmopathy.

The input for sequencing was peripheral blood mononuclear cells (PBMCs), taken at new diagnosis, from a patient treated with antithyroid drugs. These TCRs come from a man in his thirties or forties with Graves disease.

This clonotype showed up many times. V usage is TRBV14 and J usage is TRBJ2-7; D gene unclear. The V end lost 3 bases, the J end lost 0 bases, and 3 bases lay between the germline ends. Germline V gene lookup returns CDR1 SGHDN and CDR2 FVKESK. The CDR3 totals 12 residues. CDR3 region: CASSHSSYEQYF. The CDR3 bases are TGTGCCAGCAGCCACAGCTCCTACGAGCAGTACTTC.

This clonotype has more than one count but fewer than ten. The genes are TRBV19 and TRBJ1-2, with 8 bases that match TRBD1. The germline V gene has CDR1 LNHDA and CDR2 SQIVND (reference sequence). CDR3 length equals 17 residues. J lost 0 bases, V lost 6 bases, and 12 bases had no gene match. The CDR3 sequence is CASRRMGQVRANYGYTF. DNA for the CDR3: TGTGCCAGTAGAAGGATGGGACAGGTTCGAGCTAACTATGGCTACACCTTC.

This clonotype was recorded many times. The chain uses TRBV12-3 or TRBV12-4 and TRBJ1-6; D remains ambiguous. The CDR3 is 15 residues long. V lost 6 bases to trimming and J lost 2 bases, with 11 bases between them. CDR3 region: CASSAQRTYNSPLHF. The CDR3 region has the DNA TGTGCCAGCAGCGCCCAGAGGACCTATAATTCACCCCTCCACTTT.

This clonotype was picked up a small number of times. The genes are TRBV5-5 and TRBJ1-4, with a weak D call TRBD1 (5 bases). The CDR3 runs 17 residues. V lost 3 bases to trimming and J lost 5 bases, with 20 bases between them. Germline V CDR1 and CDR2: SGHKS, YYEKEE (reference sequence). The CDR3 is CASSSTLLRQWNEKLFF. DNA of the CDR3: TGTGCCAGCAGCTCGACCCTACTTCGACAGTGGAATGAAAAACTGTTTTTT.

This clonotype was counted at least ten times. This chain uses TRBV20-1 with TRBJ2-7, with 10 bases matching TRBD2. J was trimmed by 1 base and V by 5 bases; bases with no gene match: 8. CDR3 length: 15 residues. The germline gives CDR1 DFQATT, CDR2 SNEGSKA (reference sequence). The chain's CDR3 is CSAVYRTSGSYEQYF. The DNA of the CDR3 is TGCAGTGCTGTTTATCGGACTAGCGGATCCTACGAGCAGTACTTC.

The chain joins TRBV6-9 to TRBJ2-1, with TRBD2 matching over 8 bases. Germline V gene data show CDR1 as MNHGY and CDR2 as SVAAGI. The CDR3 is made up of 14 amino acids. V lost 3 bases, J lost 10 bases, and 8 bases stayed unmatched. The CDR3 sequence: CASSYPGLVGEQFF. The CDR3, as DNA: TGTGCCAGCAGTTACCCGGGACTAGTGGGAGAGCAGTTCTTC.

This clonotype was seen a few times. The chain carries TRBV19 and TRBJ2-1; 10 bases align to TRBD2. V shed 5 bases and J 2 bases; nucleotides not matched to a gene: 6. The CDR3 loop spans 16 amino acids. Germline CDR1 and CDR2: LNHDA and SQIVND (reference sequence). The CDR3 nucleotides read TGTGCCAGTAGTCCCCGAACTAGCGGGACCTACAATGAGCAGTTCTTC. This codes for CASSPRTSGTYNEQFF.

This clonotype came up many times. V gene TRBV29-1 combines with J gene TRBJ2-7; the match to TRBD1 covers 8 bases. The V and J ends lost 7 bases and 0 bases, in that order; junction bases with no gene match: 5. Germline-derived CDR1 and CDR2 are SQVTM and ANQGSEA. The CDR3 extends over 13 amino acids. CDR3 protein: CSAWTGTSYEQYF. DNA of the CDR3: TGCAGCGCTTGGACAGGGACCTCCTACGAGCAGTACTTC.

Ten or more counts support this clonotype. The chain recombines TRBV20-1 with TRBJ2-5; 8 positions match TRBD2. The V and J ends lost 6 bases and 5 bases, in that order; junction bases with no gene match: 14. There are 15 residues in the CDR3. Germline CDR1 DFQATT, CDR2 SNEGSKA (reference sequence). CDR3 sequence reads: CSAAPPGLALETQYF. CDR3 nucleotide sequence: TGCAGTGCAGCCCCTCCCGGACTAGCACTGGAGACCCAGTACTTC.

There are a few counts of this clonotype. The CDR3 bases are TGTGCCAGCAGCCTACGCCGGACCATTACAGAGACCCAGTACTTC. This sequence encodes CASSLRRTITETQYF. The chain couples TRBV3-1 to TRBJ2-5, with D hard to call. The CDR3 covers 15 residues. The germline V and J ends were trimmed by 4 bases and 4 bases, with 16 bases remaining between them. CDR1 LGHDT and CDR2 YNNKEL come from the germline V gene (reference sequence).

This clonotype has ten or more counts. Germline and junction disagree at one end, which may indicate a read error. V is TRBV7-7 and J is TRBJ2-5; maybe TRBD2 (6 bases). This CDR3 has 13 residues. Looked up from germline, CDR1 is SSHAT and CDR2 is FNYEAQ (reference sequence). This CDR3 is CASSWGDQETQYF. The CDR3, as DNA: TGTGCTAGCAGCTGGGGGGACCAAGAGACCCAGTACTTC.

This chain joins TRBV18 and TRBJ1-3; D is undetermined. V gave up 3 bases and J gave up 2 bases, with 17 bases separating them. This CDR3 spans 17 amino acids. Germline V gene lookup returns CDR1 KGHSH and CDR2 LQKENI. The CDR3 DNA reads TGTGCCAGCTCACCGCCGGGCCAGAAAATTACTGGAAACACCATATATTTT. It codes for CASSPPGQKITGNTIYF.